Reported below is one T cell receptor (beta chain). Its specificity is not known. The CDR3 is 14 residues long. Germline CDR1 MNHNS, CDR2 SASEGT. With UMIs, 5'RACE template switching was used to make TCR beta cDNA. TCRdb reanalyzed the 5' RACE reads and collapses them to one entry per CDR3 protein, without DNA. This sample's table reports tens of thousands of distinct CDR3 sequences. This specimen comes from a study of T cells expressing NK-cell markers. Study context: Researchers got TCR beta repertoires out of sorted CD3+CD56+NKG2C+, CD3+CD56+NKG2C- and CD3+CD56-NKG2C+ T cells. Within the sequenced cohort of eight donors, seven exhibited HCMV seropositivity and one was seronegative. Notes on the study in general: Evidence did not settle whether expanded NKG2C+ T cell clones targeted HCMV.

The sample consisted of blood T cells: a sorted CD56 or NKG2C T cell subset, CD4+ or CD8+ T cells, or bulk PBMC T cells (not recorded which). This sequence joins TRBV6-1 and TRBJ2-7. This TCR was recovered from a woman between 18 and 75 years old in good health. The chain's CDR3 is CASSRTSESYEQYF.